These 3 T cell receptor beta chains share one sample of origin, sequenced in a study of vaccination and CD4 T cells after COVID-19. Treatment: roughly 11-day PBMC culture with coronavirus spike peptide pools or control peptides (ViraFEST assay). No antigen is known for these receptors. Cultured CD4+ T cells had their DNA profiled by the Oncomine TCR Beta short-read assay. A single record per CDR3 protein comes from TCRdb applying MiXCR to the PCR reads. The sample includes approximately 9,400 distinct CDR3 sequences, about 77% of them seen just once. The sequenced sample was CD4+ T cells from blood, cultured in vitro. Every receptor here comes from a human donor who had recovered from COVID-19.

The chain has TRBV6-1 and TRBJ1-5, with 8 positions matching TRBD1. V was clipped by 9 bases and J by 7 bases; unmatched bases: 17. The germline CDR1 and CDR2 sequences are MNHNS and SASEGT. The CDR3 totals 16 residues. The CDR3: CASYITSVQGAQPQHF. CDR3 coding DNA: TGTGCCAGTTACATAACGAGCGTTCAGGGGGCCCAGCCCCAGCATTTT.

This clonotype was found once. This chain joins TRBV20-1 and TRBJ1-2, with D uncertain. The CDR3 extends over 12 amino acids. Germline loops: CDR1 DFQATT, CDR2 SNEGSKA (reference sequence). V was cut by 1 base and J by 8 bases, with 11 bases left in between. The CDR3 region is CSARGAGLGYTF. For the CDR3, the DNA is TGCAGTGCTAGAGGGGCCGGTTTGGGCTACACCTTC.

The genes are TRBV20-1 and TRBJ1-2; the match to TRBD1 covers 7 bases. Germline lookup yields CDR1 DFQATT and CDR2 SNEGSKA (reference sequence). The CDR3 totals 12 residues. V lost 8 bases and J lost 4; bases outside the gene matches: 7. CDR3 in DNA: TGCAGTCCCCAAGGGGGCGGCTATGGCTACACCTTC. It yields the protein CSPQGGGYGYTF.